This TCR beta chain was found in a study of blood T cell repertoires in COVID-19. On the study more broadly: From the United States, Italy and Spain came samples of acute and convalescent COVID-19. T cells, B-cell-depleted T cells, or PBMCs provided the cDNA or gDNA that served as material.

Germline V gene sequence: CDR1 MDHEN, CDR2 SYDVKM. V shed 10 bases and J shed 6 bases, with 16 bases lying between them. The length of the CDR3 is 12 residues. Authors' data handling: For nucleated cells, counts were estimated from reference gene primer amplification. The data were produced by immunoSEQ multiplex PCR, yet TCRdb's version contains in-frame clones alone and is incomplete. The D gene and trimming were derived from the DNA, and the V and J assignments and clone size from that table. The sample contains some 260,000 clones, 82% of which appear only once. This clonotype originated in a woman aged 80 or over with active or convalescent COVID-19. The gene calls are TRBV28 and TRBJ2-7, with D hard to call. The sample consisted of peripheral blood. The CDR3: CATQVTSSEQYF. As DNA, the CDR3 is TGTGCCACCCAAGTAACAAGTTCCGAGCAGTACTTC.